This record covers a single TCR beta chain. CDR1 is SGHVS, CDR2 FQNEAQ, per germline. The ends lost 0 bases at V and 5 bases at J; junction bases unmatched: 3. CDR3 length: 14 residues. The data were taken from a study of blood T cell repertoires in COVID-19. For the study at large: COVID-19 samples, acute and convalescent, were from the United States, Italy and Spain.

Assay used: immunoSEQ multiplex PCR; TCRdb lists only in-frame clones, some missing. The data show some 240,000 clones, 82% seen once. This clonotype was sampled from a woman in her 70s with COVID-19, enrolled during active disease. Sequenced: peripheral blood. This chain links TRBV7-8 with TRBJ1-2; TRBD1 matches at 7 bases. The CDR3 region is CASSLAPGQYGYTF. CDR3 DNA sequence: TGTGCCAGCAGCTTAGCACCGGGACAGTATGGCTACACCTTC.